This T cell receptor (beta chain) emerged from a study of T cell repertoires in cytomegalovirus infection. The CDR3 consists of 12 residues. The V gene's germline CDR1 is DFQATT and CDR2 SNEGSKA (reference sequence). Trimming pared 6 bases from V and 6 bases from J, leaving 12 bases between. Each CDR3 protein is one row after TCRdb ran MiXCR on the reads. The table lists just over 300,000 distinct CDR3 sequences, about a sixth of them singletons. This clonotype has only one observation. The source is a human donor in good health (CMV status not recorded). Some clones in this sample may be carry-over from other donors' samples. The V gene is TRBV20-1, the J gene TRBJ2-1, with a weak D call TRBD1 (5 bases). Sample: PBMCs. This chain's CDR3 is CSAQGLRNEQFF. CDR3 sequence (DNA): TGCAGTGCGCAGGGTCTCCGCAATGAGCAGTTCTTC.